This TCR beta chain was sequenced in a study of shared clonotypes between healthy human individuals. Deep-level settings were used for running the assay. Using immunoSEQ multiplex PCR, the repertoire was profiled, and TCRdb retains in-frame clones only, with some absent. The sample records 1,500,000 or so clones, about 98.5% being singletons. Germline loops: CDR1 SGDLS, CDR2 YYNGEE. V lost 0 bases to trimming and J lost 6 bases; unmatched junction nucleotides: 6. There are 17 residues in the CDR3. The clonotype was recovered from a man aged 25 to 40 in good health. Sequenced input: naive CD4+ T cells sorted from blood. Subset reported: CD45RA+ positively selected. V is TRBV9 and J is TRBJ2-1; 13 bases agree with TRBD2. The CDR3 DNA reads TGTGCCAGCAGCGTAGAGAGACTAGCGGGAGGTGTCAATGAGCAGTTCTTC. It encodes CASSVERLAGGVNEQFF.